This TCR beta chain was sequenced in a study of blood T cell repertoires in COVID-19. Trimming cost V 4 bases and J 4 bases; bases outside gene matches: 6. The CDR3 extends over 14 amino acids. CDR1 and CDR2 from the germline V gene are SGHKS and YYEKEE (reference sequence). Measured with immunoSEQ multiplex PCR; TCRdb has only the in-frame clones, and not every one. The table has 250,000 or so clones, roughly 87% seen once; the top ten hold 2% to 3%. This chain links TRBV5-5 with TRBJ2-7; 9 bases agree with TRBD2. The TCR comes from a woman in her twenties or thirties with acute COVID-19. Sequencing was performed on PBMCs or T cells enriched from blood (not recorded which). In DNA form, the CDR3 reads TGTGCCAGCAGCCCAAGGCGGGGGGGATACGAGCAGTACTTC. Its protein is CASSPRRGGYEQYF.